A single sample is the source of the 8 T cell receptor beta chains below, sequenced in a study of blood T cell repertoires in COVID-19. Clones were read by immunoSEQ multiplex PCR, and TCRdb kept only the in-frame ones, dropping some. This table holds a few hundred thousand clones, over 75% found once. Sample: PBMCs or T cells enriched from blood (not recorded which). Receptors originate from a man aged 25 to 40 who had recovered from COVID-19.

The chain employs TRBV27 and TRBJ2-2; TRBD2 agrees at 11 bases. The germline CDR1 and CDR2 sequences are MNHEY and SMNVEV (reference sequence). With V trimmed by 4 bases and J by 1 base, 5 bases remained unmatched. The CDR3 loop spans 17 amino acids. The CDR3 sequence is CASSSGLAGMNTGELFF. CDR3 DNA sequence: TGTGCCAGCAGTTCCGGACTAGCGGGCATGAACACCGGGGAGCTGTTTTTT.

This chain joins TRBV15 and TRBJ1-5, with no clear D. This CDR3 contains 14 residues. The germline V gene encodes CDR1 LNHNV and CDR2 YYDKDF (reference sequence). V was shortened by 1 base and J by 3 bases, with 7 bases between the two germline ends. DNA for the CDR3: TGTGCCACCAGCAGAGGACAAAACAATCAGCCCCAGCATTTT. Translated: CATSRGQNNQPQHF.

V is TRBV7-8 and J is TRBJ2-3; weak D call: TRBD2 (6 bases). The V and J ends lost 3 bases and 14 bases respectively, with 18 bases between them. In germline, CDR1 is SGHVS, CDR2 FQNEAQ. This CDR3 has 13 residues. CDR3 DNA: TGTGCCAGCAGCTTTAGCGGAGAGGGACGGATGTATTTT. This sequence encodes CASSFSGEGRMYF. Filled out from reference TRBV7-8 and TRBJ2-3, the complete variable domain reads GAGVSQSPRYKVAKRGQDVALRCDPISGHVSLFWYQQALGQGPEFLTYFQNEAQLDKSGLPSDRFFAERPEGSVSTLKIQRTQQEDSAVYLCASSFSGEGRMYFGPGTRLTVL.

CDR3 in amino acids: CASSPWTSGGVGELFF. The CDR3 bases are TGTGCCAGCAGCCCTTGGACTAGCGGGGGCGTTGGGGAGCTGTTTTTT. The genes are TRBV9 and TRBJ2-2; 13 bases are shared with TRBD2. There are 16 residues in the CDR3. Germline CDR1 SGDLS, CDR2 YYNGEE. V lost 4 bases to trimming and J lost 8 bases; unmatched junction nucleotides: 8.

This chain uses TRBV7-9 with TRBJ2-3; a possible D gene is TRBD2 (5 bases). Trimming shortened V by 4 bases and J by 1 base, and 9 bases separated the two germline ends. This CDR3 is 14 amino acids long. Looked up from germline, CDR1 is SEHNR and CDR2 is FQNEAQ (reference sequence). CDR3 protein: CASSSSRGTDTQYF. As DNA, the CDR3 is TGTGCCAGCAGCTCATCGCGGGGCACAGATACGCAGTATTTT.

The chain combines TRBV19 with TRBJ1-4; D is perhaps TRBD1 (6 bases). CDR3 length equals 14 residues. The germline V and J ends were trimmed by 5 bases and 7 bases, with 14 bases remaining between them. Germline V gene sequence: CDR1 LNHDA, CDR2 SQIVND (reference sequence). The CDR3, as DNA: TGTGCCAGTAGTCCCACAGGGCGCCGTGAAAAACTGTTTTTT. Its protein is CASSPTGRREKLFF.

CDR3 residues: CASSSGGVNEQYF. The CDR3 DNA follows: TGTGCCAGCAGCTCCGGGGGGGTCAACGAGCAGTACTTC. This rearrangement joins TRBV5-4 to TRBJ2-7; 8 bases are shared with TRBD2. CDR1 SGHNT and CDR2 YYREEE come from the germline V gene (reference sequence). With V trimmed by 3 bases and J by 5 bases, 4 bases remained unmatched. The CDR3 has 13 residues.

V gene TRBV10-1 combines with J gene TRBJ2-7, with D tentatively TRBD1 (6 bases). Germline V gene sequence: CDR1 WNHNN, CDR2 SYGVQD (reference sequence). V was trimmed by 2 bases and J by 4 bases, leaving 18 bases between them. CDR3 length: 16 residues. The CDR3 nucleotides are TGCGCCAGCAGTGAGCTCACAGGGACCGGGCGGTACGAGCAGTACTTC. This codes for CASSELTGTGRYEQYF.